The 20 T cell receptor beta chains reported below all come from one sample, sequenced in a study of blood T cell repertoires in COVID-19. Here immunoSEQ multiplex PCR was the method, and the copy in TCRdb shows in-frame clones only, minus some. This table has roughly 250,000 clones, around 88% appearing once. Specimen: peripheral blood. These receptors all come from a man in his forties with active or convalescent COVID-19.

The chain combines TRBV7-9 with TRBJ1-2; D uncertain. Looked up from germline, CDR1 is SEHNR and CDR2 is FQNEAQ (reference sequence). V was shortened by 3 bases and J by 0 bases, with 5 bases between the two germline ends. The CDR3 totals 13 residues. CDR3 coding DNA: TGTGCCAGCAGCTTCCAGGCTAACTATGGCTACACCTTC. Encoded protein: CASSFQANYGYTF.

This chain uses TRBV30 with TRBJ2-3, with D perhaps matching TRBD1 (5 bases). Trimming shortened V by 1 base and J by 3 bases, and 14 bases separated the two germline ends. Germline V gives CDR1 GTSNPN, CDR2 SVGIG (reference sequence). This CDR3 region has 15 residues. In nucleotides, the CDR3 is TGTGCCTGGAGTGGCAAGGGGCAGGGAACAGATACGCAGTATTTT. Translated: CAWSGKGQGTDTQYF.

The chain has TRBV30 and TRBJ1-1; 7 bases match TRBD1. J lost 0 bases, V lost 4 bases, and 2 bases had no gene match. CDR1 and CDR2 from the germline V gene are GTSNPN and SVGIG (reference sequence). The CDR3 runs 13 residues. CDR3 amino acids: CAWNRGMNTEAFF. The DNA of the CDR3 is TGTGCCTGGAACAGGGGAATGAACACTGAAGCTTTCTTT.

The CDR3 loop is CASSFQGSTEAFF. CDR3 DNA sequence: TGCGCCAGCAGCTTTCAGGGGAGCACTGAAGCTTTCTTT. The V gene is TRBV5-1, the J gene TRBJ1-1, with D perhaps matching TRBD1 (6 bases). The ends were cut back, 2 bases at V and 4 bases at J, with 9 bases in the middle. CDR1 and CDR2 (germline): SGHRS, YFSETQ. This CDR3 contains 13 residues. Using reference TRBV5-1 and TRBJ1-1 for the parts outside the CDR3, the full variable domain is KAGVTQTPRYLIKTRGQQVTLSCSPISGHRSVSWYQQTPGQGLQFLFEYFSETQRNKGNFPGRFSGRQFSNSRSEMNVSTLELGDSALYLCASSFQGSTEAFFGQGTRLTVV.

This chain uses TRBV7-2 with TRBJ1-6, with TRBD1 identical over 9 bases. V dropped 4 bases and J dropped 4; count of bases not matched to a gene: 2. This CDR3 contains 15 residues. The V gene's germline CDR1 is SGHTA and CDR2 FQGNSA. The CDR3 DNA reads TGTGCCAGCAGCTCCGGGACAGGGTATAATTCACCCCTCCACTTT. Translated, it gives CASSSGTGYNSPLHF.

The chain couples TRBV10-1 to TRBJ1-2; 10 bases are a match to TRBD1. Trimming took 8 bases from V and 1 from J; bases not matched to a gene: 19. The CDR3 length is 19 residues. Germline values: CDR1 WNHNN, CDR2 SYGVQD (reference sequence). CDR3 loop: CASPPVPTGGEGGNYGYTF. The CDR3 region has the DNA TGCGCCAGCCCCCCAGTGCCGACAGGGGGCGAGGGGGGTAACTATGGCTACACCTTC.

The CDR3 sequence: CASSYNGAYEQYF. Written as DNA, the CDR3 is TGTGCCAGCAGTTACAACGGAGCCTACGAGCAGTACTTC. The chain has TRBV6-2 or TRBV6-3 and TRBJ2-7; D is uncertain. Germline V CDR1 and CDR2: MNHEY, SVGEGT. V lost 2 bases to trimming and J lost 2 bases, with 7 bases between them. CDR3 length equals 13 residues.

The table lists this clone with a count of one. The chain joins TRBV14 to TRBJ2-2, with 9 bases matching TRBD1. The trim removed 8 bases at V and 4 bases at J, leaving 2 bases unmatched. This CDR3 has 13 amino acids. Germline-derived CDR1 and CDR2 are SGHDN and FVKESK. The CDR3 sequence: CASGTGPTGELFF. CDR3 nucleotide sequence: TGTGCCAGCGGGACAGGGCCCACCGGGGAGCTGTTTTTT.

The V gene is TRBV29-1, the J gene TRBJ1-1; D ambiguous. CDR3 length: 14 residues. The V gene lost 4 bases and the J gene lost 2 bases, with 14 bases spanning the gap. Germline V gene sequence: CDR1 SQVTM, CDR2 ANQGSEA. This CDR3 is CSVAWRLDNTEAFF. The CDR3, as DNA: TGCAGCGTTGCGTGGAGGTTGGACAACACTGAAGCTTTCTTT. Together with reference TRBV29-1 and TRBJ1-1, the CDR3 gives the full variable domain: SAVISQKPSRDICQRGTSLTIQCQVDSQVTMMFWYRQQPGQSLTLIATANQGSEATYESGFVIDKFPISRPNLTFSTLTVSNMSPEDSSIYLCSVAWRLDNTEAFFGQGTRLTVV.

The chain couples TRBV4-1 to TRBJ2-6, with D maybe TRBD1 (6 bases). CDR3 length: 17 residues. Germline V lookup: CDR1 MGHRA, CDR2 YSYEKL. V dropped 4 bases and J dropped 0 bases, with 13 bases sitting between them. The CDR3: CASSRGQLSSGANVLTF. CDR3 nucleotide sequence: TGCGCCAGCAGCCGAGGACAGTTGAGCTCTGGGGCCAACGTCCTGACTTTC.

This chain connects TRBV19 to TRBJ1-2; D is possibly TRBD1 (6 bases). V lost 7 bases and J lost 8, with 17 bases in between. The CDR3 has 13 amino acids. Germline V gene sequence: CDR1 LNHDA, CDR2 SQIVND (reference sequence). CDR3 DNA sequence: TGTGCCAGTATGGAGTGGGGGCGTCAAGGCTACACCTTC. Amino acid sequence: CASMEWGRQGYTF.

The CDR3 loop reads CAWRDGLVFYGYTF. In nucleotides, the CDR3 is TGTGCCTGGAGAGATGGCTTGGTCTTCTATGGCTACACCTTC. The chain recombines TRBV30 with TRBJ1-2; unclear D gene. This CDR3 comprises 14 residues. V lost 3 bases and J 4 bases, leaving 15 bases between the germline ends. Germline CDR1 reads GTSNPN; CDR2 reads SVGIG (reference sequence).

The J gene is TRBJ2-7, the V gene TRBV5-1; 8 bases line up with TRBD1. Germline values: CDR1 SGHRS, CDR2 YFSETQ. Trimming removed 0 bases from V and 7 bases from J; junction bases left unmatched: 6. The length of the CDR3 is 14 residues. The DNA of the CDR3 is TGCGCCAGCAGCTTGGCGGGGACAGGTCATGAGCAGTACTTC. It yields the protein CASSLAGTGHEQYF.

As for this clone: At the DNA level, this CDR3 is encoded by other sequences in the same sample as well. V and J are TRBV29-1 and TRBJ2-7; TRBD1 aligns across 11 bases. The CDR3 extends over 12 amino acids. Germline V lookup: CDR1 SQVTM, CDR2 ANQGSEA. V shed 6 bases and J 6 bases; nucleotides not matched to a gene: 4. The CDR3 coding sequence is TGCAGCGTCGGGACAGGGGGGGGCGAGCAGTACTTC. It encodes CSVGTGGGEQYF.

This rearrangement joins TRBV6-1 to TRBJ1-2, with a tentative D call TRBD1 (5 bases). The germline gives CDR1 MNHNS, CDR2 SASEGT. Deletions cut 1 base from V and 2 bases from J, with 11 bases between. The length of the CDR3 is 15 residues. The CDR3 loop is CASSEGRRGNYGYTF. Here the CDR3 DNA reads TGTGCCAGCAGTGAAGGGAGGCGGGGGAACTATGGCTACACCTTC.

V gene TRBV19 combines with J gene TRBJ1-5, with TRBD1 as a possible D gene (5 bases). This CDR3 is built from 15 residues. Between the trimmed V and J ends, which lost 3 bases and 2 bases, there was a span of 11 bases. Germline loops: CDR1 LNHDA, CDR2 SQIVND (reference sequence). The CDR3 reads CASSMGGGGNQPQHF. The CDR3 DNA reads as TGTGCCAGTAGTATGGGGGGTGGGGGCAATCAGCCCCAGCATTTT.

This clone was found once. The chain has TRBV10-3 and TRBJ2-3; 13 nucleotides match TRBD2. Germline loops: CDR1 ENHRY, CDR2 SYGVKD. CDR3 size: 16 residues. J was trimmed by 5 bases and V by 2 bases; bases with no gene match: 4. The CDR3 DNA reads as TGTGCCATCAGTGAGGGGACTAGCGGGGACCGAGATACGCAGTATTTT. It codes for CAISEGTSGDRDTQYF.

This chain uses TRBV27 with TRBJ1-6; 9 bases are shared with TRBD1. Germline values: CDR1 MNHEY, CDR2 SMNVEV (reference sequence). The CDR3 length is 17 residues. Trimming removed 4 bases from V and 6 bases from J; junction bases left unmatched: 10. The CDR3 DNA reads TGTGCCAGCAGTTATGTAGTCCCGGGACAGGGTAATTCACCCCTCCACTTT. Translating gives CASSYVVPGQGNSPLHF.

V and J are TRBV9 and TRBJ1-2; D is perhaps TRBD1 (5 bases). Trimming took 4 bases from V and 7 from J, leaving 17 bases between them. The CDR3 sequence is 14 residues long. Germline V gene lookup returns CDR1 SGDLS and CDR2 YYNGEE. In DNA, the CDR3 is TGTGCCAGCAGCCCATGGGGGGGGAGGAGTGGCTACACCTTC. Translation: CASSPWGGRSGYTF.

The chain joins TRBV10-3 to TRBJ2-5; 8 bases match TRBD2. Germline V gene sequence: CDR1 ENHRY, CDR2 SYGVKD. CDR3 size: 16 residues. Trimming removed 0 bases from V and 2 bases from J; junction bases left unmatched: 5. CDR3 sequence (DNA): TGTGCCATCAGTGAGTCGGAGACTAGCGCACAAGAGACCCAGTACTTC. As protein: CAISESETSAQETQYF.